This entry describes one T cell receptor (beta chain). What antigen it recognizes has not been identified. No much larger clone exists at a distance of one base, and base qualities are not known. The CDR3 has 16 amino acids, counting the end cysteine and phenylalanine. Only the CDR3 region is kept as DNA, spanning 48 bases read in frame from base 1. Unmatched junction bases come to 15, with V trimmed by 1 base and J by 13 bases. CDR1 is given as MDHEN and CDR2 as SYDVKM, both from the germline V gene. The collaborating institutions used their own protocols to collect whole blood in K2EDTA tubes. For TCRbeta analysis, collaborators shipped samples in one of three forms: frozen whole blood, isolated PBMCs, or DNA extracted from either of those sample types. The immunoSEQ Assay, a bias-controlled multiplex PCR, was used to amplify TCRbeta CDR3 regions from genomic DNA. The authors' pipeline ran thus. The number of nucleated cells in each sample was estimated by amplification of reference gene primers within the assay. To quantify the absolute abundance of each unique TCRbeta CDR3 rearrangement, sequence reads were collapsed and filtered. For each sample, productive Simpson clonality was calculated as the square root of Simpson's diversity index over productive rearrangements. What TCRdb holds here is the immuneACCESS table cut down to in-frame rearrangements. Part of the clones is not present; checked against another copy, under half of the missing clones reflect an unresolved V gene, and the others are unexplained. That table supplies the V and J calls and clone size; D and trimming were determined from the DNA. This sample gives under 150,000 clones in total; approximately 87% of them show up just once. Roughly 2.1% of the sample is held by the ten biggest clonotypes.

The entry originates in a study of blood T cell repertoires in COVID-19 (dated by TCRdb to the early 2020s). Regarding the research as a whole: Samples covering the acute and convalescent phases of COVID-19 were provided by collaborators in the United States, Italy and Spain. The material from the prospective study consisted of cDNA or gDNA derived from T cells, B-cell-depleted T cells, or PBMCs. The dataset comprised deeply sampled blood TCRbeta repertoires from subjects exposed to, actively infected with, or recovered from COVID-19. The repertoires were made available in a free public database intended to serve as a resource for research on the immune response to SARS-CoV-2. The samples were drawn from two sources: the first 160 participants of the ongoing ImmuneRACE study, and over 950 subjects contributed by 6 global collaborators. Sample metadata almost always included a de-identified subject ID, COVID-19 status, age in years and sex. Where available, HLA class I and class II types were obtained from metadata supplied by the sample provider rather than from assay-based typing. Study-wide conclusions, independent of this receptor: The quantity of clinical and demographic metadata differed by source and by participant and was supplied without curation.

Sequencing was performed on peripheral blood. The sequence joins TRBV28 to TRBJ2-1; TRBD2 fits 8 bases in the junction. The TCR was taken from a man in his 70s with active COVID-19. The CDR3 region has the sequence CASSLSTDLAGWKQFF. The DNA sequence follows: TGTGCCAGCAGTTTATCAACAGACTTAGCGGGATGGAAACAGTTCTTC.